This T cell receptor beta chain was recorded in a study of T-cell memory formation after mild COVID-19. It was 5'RACE with constant-segment primers that produced the TCR alpha and TCR beta cDNA libraries, which carried sample barcodes and UMIs. One entry per CDR3 protein results from TCRdb running MiXCR on the 5' RACE reads. Of approximately 65,000 distinct CDR3 sequences listed, about a tenth are singletons. This clonotype was seen ten or more times. What it recognizes is unknown. Broader study findings: Later expanders leaned toward CD4+, whereas clones contracting from day 15 to 85 were balanced CD4/CD8. CD4+ contracting clones were found mainly in CM and EM, and CD8+ ones in EMRA. Pre-infection memory contained some responding clones, which suggested that cross-reactive memory had joined.

CDR1 and CDR2 from the germline V gene are KGHSH and LQKENI. This CDR3 contains 13 residues. V dropped 6 bases and J dropped 6 bases, with 14 bases sitting between them. Sequencing input: PBMCs or a T cell subset sorted from them (not recorded which). This TCR derives from a man in his late teens or twenties who had mild COVID-19 (a few samples of this study predate the infection). Cell type and time point are not known. This chain joins TRBV18 and TRBJ1-1, with D tentatively TRBD1 (5 bases). The CDR3 region is CASSPYFRAEAFF. As DNA, the CDR3 is TGTGCCAGCTCCCCTTATTTCAGGGCTGAAGCTTTCTTT.